This T cell receptor (beta chain) was obtained from a study of regulatory T cells in long-lasting Graves disease. Sequencing libraries for TCR beta were prepared with iRepertoire HTBI primers and Arm-PCR of CDR3 regions. TCRdb redid the calling of the multiplex PCR reads with MiXCR, one entry per CDR3 protein. The profile shows hundreds of thousands of distinct CDR3 sequences, 9.5% to 15% of them singletons. Time point specified: newly diagnosed GD, antithyroid drugs for less than 3 months. RNA extracted from PBMCs served as the sequencing template. This clonotype came up many times. What it binds is unknown. Study-wide points: Repertoires from persistent disease leaned toward TRBV28, TRBJ1-2 and TRBJ2-5. The persistent group shared fewer than 3,500 public clonotypes, more than the approximately 890 shared by new patients.

Germline values: CDR1 SQVTM, CDR2 ANQGSEA. Trimming cost V 2 bases and J 4 bases; bases outside gene matches: 15. The CDR3 is made up of 17 amino acids. The sample was also reused in another study, on T cells in Graves' hyperthyroidism and ophthalmopathy. That paper notes: The model's output predicted ophthalmopathy at a median of approximately 6.5 months prior to onset.

The chain is built from TRBV29-1 and TRBJ2-7, with 9 bases matching TRBD2. Sequenced material: peripheral blood mononuclear cells (PBMCs), taken at new diagnosis, from a patient treated with antithyroid drugs. The sequence came from a woman aged 25 to 39 with Graves disease. The CDR3 DNA reads as TGCAGCGTTGAAACTCAAGTATTCGGGACTAGCTCTTACGAGCAGTACTTC. This translates into CSVETQVFGTSSYEQYF.